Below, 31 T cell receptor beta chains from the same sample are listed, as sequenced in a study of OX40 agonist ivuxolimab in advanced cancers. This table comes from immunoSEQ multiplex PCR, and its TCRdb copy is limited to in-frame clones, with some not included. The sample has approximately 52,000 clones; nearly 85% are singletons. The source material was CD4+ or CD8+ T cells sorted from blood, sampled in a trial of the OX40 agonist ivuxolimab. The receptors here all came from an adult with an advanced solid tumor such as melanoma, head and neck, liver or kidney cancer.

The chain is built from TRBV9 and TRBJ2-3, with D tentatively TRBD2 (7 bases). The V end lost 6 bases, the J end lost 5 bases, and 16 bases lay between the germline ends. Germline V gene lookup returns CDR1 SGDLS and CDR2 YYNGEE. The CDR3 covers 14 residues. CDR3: CASIRGAAGDTQYF. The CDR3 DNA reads TGTGCCAGCATCCGGGGGGCCGCAGGAGATACGCAGTATTTT.

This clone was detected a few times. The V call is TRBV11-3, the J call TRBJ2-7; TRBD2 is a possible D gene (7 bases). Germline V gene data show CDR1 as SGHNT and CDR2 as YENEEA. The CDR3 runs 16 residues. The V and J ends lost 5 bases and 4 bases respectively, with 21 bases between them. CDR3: CASSPGGHQATYEQYF. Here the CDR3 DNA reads TGTGCCAGCAGCCCGGGGGGACACCAAGCAACTTACGAGCAGTACTTC.

The CDR3 DNA reads TGTGCTAGTGGTTTGACCGAAGAGCAGTACTTC. Translation gives CASGLTEEQYF. This rearrangement joins TRBV12-5 to TRBJ2-7, with D unclear. The CDR3 sequence is 11 residues long. The V gene lost 2 bases and the J gene lost 7 bases, with 6 bases spanning the gap. CDR1 LGHNT and CDR2 FRNRAP come from the germline V gene.

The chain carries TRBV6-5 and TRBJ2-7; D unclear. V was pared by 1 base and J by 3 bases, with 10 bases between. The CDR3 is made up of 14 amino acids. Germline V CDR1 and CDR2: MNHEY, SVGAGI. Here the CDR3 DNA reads TGTGCCAGCAGTTACTTCGGATCTAACTACGAGCAGTACTTC. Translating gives CASSYFGSNYEQYF.

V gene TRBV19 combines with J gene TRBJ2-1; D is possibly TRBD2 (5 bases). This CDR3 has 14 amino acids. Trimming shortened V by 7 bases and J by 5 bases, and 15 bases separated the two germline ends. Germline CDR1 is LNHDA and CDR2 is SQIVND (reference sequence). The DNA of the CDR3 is TGTGCCAGTATGCGGGCCGCTATAAACAATGAGCAGTTCTTC. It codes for CASMRAAINNEQFF.

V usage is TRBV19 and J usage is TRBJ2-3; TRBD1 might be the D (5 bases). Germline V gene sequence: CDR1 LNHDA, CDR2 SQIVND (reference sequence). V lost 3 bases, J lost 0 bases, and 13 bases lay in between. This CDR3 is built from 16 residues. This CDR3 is CASSIWGSTSTDTQYF. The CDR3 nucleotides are TGTGCCAGTAGTATTTGGGGCTCCACTAGCACAGATACGCAGTATTTT.

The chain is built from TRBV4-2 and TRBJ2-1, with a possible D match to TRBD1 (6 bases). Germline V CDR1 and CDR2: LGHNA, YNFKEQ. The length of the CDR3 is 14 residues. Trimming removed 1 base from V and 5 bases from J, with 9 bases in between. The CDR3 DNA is TGTGCCAGCAGCCAAGTGGGGGCCCACAATGAGCAGTTCTTC. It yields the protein CASSQVGAHNEQFF.

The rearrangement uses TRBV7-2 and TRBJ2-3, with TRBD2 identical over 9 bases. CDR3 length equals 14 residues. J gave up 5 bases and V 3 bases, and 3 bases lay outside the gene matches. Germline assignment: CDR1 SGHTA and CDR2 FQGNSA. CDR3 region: CASSFGGGVDTQYF. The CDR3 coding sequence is TGTGCCAGCAGCTTCGGCGGGGGGGTAGATACGCAGTATTTT.

CDR3 sequence: CASSLAPTDGTDTQYF. The CDR3 coding sequence is TGCGCCAGCAGCTTGGCCCCGACAGACGGCACAGATACGCAGTATTTT. The chain links TRBV5-1 to TRBJ2-3; D possibly corresponds to TRBD1 (5 bases). There are 16 residues in the CDR3. V dropped 0 bases and J dropped 1 base, with 12 bases sitting between them. Germline V gives CDR1 SGHRS, CDR2 YFSETQ.

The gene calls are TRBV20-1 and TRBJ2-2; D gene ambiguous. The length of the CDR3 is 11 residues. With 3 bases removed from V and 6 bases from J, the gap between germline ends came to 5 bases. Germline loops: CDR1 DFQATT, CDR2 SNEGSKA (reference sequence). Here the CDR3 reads CSARPAGELFF. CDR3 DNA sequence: TGCAGTGCTAGGCCGGCCGGGGAGCTGTTTTTT.

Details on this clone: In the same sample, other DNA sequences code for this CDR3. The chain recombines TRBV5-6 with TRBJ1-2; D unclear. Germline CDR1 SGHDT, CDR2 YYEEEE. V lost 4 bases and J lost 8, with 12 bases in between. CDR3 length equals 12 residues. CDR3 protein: CASSPTGWGYTF. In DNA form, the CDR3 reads TGTGCCAGCAGCCCGACGGGGTGGGGCTACACCTTC.

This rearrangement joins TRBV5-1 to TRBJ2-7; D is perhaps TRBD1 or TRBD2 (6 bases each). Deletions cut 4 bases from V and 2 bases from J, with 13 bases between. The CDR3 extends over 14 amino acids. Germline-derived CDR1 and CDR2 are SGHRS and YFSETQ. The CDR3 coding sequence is TGCGCCAGCAGCACGGGGGCCGGAACCTACGAGCAGTACTTC. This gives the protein CASSTGAGTYEQYF. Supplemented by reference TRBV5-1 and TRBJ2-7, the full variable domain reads KAGVTQTPRYLIKTRGQQVTLSCSPISGHRSVSWYQQTPGQGLQFLFEYFSETQRNKGNFPGRFSGRQFSNSRSEMNVSTLELGDSALYLCASSTGAGTYEQYFGPGTRLTVT.

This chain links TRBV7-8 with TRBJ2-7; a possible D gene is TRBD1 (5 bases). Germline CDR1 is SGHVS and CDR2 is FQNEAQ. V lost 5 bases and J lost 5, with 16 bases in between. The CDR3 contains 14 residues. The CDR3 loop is CASSQGPAGNEQYF. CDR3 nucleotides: TGTGCCAGCAGCCAGGGCCCCGCAGGCAACGAGCAGTACTTC.

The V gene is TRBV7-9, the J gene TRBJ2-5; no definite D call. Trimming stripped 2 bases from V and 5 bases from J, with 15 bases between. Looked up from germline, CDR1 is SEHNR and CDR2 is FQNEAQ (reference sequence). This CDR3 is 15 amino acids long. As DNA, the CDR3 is TGTGCCAGCAGCTTACGTGGCTCGGTGGAGGAGACCCAGTACTTC. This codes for CASSLRGSVEETQYF.

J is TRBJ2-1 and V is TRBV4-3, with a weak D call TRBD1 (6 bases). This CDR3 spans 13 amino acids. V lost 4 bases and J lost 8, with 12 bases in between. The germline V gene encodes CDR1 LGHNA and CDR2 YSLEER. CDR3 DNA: TGCGCCAGCAGCCGATCGACAGGAGATGAGCAGTTCTTC. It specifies CASSRSTGDEQFF.

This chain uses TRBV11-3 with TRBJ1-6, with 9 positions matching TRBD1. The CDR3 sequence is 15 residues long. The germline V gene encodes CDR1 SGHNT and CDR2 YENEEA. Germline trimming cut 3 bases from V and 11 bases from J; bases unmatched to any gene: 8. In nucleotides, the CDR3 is TGTGCCAGCAGCTTTGGCCCGGGACAGGGCGCACCCCTCCACTTT. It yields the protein CASSFGPGQGAPLHF.

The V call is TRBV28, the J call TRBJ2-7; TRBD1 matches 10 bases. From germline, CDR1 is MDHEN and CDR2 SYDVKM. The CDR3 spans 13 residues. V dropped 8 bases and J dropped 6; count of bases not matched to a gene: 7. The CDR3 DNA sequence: TGTGCCAGCCAACCGGGACAGGGGTTCGAGCAGTACTTC. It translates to CASQPGQGFEQYF.

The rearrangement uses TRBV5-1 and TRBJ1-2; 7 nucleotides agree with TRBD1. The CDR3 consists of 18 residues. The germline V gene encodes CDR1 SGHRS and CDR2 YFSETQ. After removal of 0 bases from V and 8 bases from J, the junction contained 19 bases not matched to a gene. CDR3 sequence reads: CASSLGRGGQAALLGYTF. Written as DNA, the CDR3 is TGCGCCAGCAGCTTGGGTCGGGGTGGACAGGCCGCCCTTCTGGGCTACACCTTC.

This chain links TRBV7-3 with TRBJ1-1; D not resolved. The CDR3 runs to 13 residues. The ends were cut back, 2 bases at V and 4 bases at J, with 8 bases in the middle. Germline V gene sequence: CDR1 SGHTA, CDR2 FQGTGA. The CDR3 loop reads CASSLAGVTEAFF. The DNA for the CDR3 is TGTGCCAGCAGCTTAGCGGGTGTCACTGAAGCTTTCTTT.

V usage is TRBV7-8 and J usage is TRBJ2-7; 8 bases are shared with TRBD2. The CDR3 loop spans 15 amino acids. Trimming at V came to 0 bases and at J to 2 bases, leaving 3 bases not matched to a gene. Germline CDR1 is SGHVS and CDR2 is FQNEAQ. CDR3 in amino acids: CASSLARGGAYEQYF. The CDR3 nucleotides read TGTGCCAGCAGCTTAGCCCGGGGGGGTGCCTACGAGCAGTACTTC.

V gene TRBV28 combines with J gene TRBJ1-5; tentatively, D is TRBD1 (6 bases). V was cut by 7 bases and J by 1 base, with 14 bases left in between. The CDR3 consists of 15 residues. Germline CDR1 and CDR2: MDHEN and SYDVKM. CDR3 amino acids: CASTLAGHSNQPQHF. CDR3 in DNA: TGTGCCAGCACCCTGGCGGGACACAGCAATCAGCCCCAGCATTTT.

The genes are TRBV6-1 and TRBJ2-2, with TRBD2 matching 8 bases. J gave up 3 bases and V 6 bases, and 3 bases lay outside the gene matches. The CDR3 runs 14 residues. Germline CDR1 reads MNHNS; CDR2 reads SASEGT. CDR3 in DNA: TGTGCCAGCAGGACGGGGGGGGACACCGGGGAGCTGTTTTTT. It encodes CASRTGGDTGELFF.

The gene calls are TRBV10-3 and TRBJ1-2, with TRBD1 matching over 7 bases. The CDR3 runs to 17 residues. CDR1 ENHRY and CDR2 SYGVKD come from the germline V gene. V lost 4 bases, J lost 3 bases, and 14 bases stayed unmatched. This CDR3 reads CAISVRTDRDQDYGYTF. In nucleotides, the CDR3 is TGTGCCATCAGTGTTCGGACCGACAGGGATCAGGACTATGGCTACACCTTC.

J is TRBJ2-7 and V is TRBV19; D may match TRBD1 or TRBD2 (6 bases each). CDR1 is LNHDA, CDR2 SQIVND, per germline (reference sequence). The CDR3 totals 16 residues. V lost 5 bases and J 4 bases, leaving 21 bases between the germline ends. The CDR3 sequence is CASSFSGATTSYEQYF. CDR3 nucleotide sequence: TGTGCCAGTAGTTTTTCGGGGGCTACCACCTCTTACGAGCAGTACTTC.

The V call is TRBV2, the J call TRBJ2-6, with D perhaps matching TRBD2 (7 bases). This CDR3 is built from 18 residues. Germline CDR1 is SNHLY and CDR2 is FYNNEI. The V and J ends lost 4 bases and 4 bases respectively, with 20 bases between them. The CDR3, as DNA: TGTGCCAGCAGTGGACAACCGGCGGGGGCGCTGGGGGCCAACGTCCTGACTTTC. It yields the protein CASSGQPAGALGANVLTF.

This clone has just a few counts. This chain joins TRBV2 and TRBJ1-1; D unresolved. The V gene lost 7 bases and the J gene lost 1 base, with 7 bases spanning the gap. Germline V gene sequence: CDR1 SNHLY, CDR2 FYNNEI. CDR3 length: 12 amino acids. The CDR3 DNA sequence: TGTGCCAGCACGGAATCGAACACTGAAGCTTTCTTT. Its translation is CASTESNTEAFF.

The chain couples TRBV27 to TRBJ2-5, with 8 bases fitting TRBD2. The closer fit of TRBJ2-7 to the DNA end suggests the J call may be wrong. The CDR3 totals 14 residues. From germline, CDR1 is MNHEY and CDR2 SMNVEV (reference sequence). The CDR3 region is CASSSRGAFYEQYF. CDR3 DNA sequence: TGTGCCAGCAGTTCGCGGGGGGCTTTCTACGAGCAGTACTTC.

The CDR3 protein is CASRKGQGPNQPQHF. DNA of the CDR3: TGTGCCAGCAGGAAGGGACAGGGCCCCAATCAGCCCCAGCATTTT. This chain joins TRBV6-5 and TRBJ1-5; 9 positions agree with TRBD1. The CDR3 extends over 15 amino acids. V was pared by 6 bases and J by 3 bases, with 6 bases of the junction left unmatched. Germline V gives CDR1 MNHEY, CDR2 SVGAGI.

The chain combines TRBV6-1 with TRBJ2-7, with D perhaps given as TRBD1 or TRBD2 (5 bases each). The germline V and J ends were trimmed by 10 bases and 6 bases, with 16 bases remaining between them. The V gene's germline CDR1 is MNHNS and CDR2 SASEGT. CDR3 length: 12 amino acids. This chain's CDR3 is CAIGPGGGEQYF. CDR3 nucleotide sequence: TGTGCCATCGGCCCTGGTGGGGGCGAGCAGTACTTC.

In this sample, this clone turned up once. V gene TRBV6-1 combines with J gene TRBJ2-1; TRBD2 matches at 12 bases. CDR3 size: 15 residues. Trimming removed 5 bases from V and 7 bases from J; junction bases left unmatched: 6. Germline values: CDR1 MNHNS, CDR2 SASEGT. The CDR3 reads CASSFTSGGINEQFF. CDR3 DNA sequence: TGTGCCAGCAGTTTCACTAGCGGGGGGATAAATGAGCAGTTCTTC.

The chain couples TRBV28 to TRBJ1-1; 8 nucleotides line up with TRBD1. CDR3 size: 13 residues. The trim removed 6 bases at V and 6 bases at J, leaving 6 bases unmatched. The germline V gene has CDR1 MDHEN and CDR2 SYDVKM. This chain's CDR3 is CASRLTGVAEAFF. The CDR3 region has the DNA TGTGCCAGCAGGTTGACAGGGGTGGCTGAAGCTTTCTTT.